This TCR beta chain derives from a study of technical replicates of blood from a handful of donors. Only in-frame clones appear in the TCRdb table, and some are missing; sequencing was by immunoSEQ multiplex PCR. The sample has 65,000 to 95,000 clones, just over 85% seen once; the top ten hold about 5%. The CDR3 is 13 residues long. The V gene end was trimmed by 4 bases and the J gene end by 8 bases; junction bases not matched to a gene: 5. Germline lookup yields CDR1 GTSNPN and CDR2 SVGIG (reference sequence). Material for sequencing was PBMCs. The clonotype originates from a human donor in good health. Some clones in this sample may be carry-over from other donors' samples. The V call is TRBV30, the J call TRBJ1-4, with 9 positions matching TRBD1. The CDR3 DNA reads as TGTGCCTGGATGGGACAGGGAACAGAAAAACTGTTTTTT. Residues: CAWMGQGTEKLFF.